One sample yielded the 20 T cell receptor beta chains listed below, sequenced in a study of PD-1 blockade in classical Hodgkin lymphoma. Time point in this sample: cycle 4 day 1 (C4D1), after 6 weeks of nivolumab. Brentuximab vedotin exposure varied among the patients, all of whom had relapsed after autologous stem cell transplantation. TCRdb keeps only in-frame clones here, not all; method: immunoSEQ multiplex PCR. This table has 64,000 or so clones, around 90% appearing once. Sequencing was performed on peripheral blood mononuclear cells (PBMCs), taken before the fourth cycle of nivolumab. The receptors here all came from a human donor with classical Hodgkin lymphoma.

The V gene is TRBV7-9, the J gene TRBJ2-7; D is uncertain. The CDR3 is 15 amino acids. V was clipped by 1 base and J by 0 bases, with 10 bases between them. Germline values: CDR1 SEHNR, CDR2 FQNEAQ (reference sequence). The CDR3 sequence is CASSLGSGDSYEQYF. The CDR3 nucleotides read TGTGCCAGCAGCTTAGGGTCAGGCGACTCCTACGAGCAGTACTTC.

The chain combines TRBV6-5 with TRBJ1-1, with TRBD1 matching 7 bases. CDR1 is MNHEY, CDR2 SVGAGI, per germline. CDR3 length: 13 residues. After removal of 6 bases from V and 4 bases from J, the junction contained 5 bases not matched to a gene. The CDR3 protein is CASRRQGGTEAFF. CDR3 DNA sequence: TGTGCCAGCAGGCGACAGGGAGGCACTGAAGCTTTCTTT.

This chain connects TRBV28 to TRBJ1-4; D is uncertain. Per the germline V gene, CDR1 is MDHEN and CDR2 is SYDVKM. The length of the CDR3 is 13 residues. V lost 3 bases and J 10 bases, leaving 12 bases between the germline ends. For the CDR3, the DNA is TGTGCCAGCAGTTTCCCCTTCGTTGGAAAACTGTTTTTT. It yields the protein CASSFPFVGKLFF. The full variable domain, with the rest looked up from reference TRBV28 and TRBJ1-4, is DVKVTQSSRYLVKRTGEKVFLECVQDMDHENMFWYRQDPGLGLRLIYFSYDVKMKEKGDIPEGYSVSREKKERFSLILESASTNQTSMYLCASSFPFVGKLFFGSGTQLSVL.

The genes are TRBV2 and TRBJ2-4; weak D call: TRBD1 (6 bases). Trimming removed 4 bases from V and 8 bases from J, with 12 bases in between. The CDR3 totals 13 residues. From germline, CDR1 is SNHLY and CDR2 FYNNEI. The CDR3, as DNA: TGTGCCAGCAGTGGACAGGCGCGGGACATTCAGTACTTC. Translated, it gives CASSGQARDIQYF.

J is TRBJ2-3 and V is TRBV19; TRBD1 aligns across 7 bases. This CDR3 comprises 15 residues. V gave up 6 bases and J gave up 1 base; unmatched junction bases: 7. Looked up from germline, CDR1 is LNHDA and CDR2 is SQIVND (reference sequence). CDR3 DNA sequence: TGTGCCAGTAGGATCCGGGACAGCCGCACAGATACGCAGTATTTT. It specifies CASRIRDSRTDTQYF.

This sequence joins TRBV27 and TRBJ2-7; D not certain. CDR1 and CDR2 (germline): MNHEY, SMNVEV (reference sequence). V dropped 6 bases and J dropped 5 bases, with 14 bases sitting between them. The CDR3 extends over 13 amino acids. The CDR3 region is CASSSIRGDEQYF. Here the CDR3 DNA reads TGTGCCAGCAGCAGCATCAGAGGTGACGAGCAGTACTTC.

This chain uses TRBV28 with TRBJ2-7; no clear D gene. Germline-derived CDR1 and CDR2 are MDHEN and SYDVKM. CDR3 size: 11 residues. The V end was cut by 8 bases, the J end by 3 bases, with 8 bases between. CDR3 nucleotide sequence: TGTGCCAGCTGGTCCCGCTACGAGCAGTACTTC. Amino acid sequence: CASWSRYEQYF.

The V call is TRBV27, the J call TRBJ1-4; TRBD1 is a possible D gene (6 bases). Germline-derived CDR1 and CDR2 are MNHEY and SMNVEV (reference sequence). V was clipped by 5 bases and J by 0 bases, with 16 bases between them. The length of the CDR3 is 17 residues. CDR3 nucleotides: TGTGCCAGCAGTCGAAGGGGGGGGATCACAACTAATGAAAAACTGTTTTTT. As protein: CASSRRGGITTNEKLFF.

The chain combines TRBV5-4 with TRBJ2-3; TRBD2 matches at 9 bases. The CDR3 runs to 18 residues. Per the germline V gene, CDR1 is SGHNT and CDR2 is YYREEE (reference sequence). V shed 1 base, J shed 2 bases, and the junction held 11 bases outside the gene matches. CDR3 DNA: TGTGCCAGCAGCTTGTCTTCAGTAGCGGGGGACCACACAGATACGCAGTATTTT. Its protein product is CASSLSSVAGDHTDTQYF.

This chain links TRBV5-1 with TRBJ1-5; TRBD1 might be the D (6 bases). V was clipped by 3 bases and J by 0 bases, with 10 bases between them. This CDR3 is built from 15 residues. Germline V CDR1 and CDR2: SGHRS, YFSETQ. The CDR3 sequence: CASSWGDNSNQPQHF. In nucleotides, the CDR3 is TGCGCCAGCAGCTGGGGGGACAATAGCAATCAGCCCCAGCATTTT.

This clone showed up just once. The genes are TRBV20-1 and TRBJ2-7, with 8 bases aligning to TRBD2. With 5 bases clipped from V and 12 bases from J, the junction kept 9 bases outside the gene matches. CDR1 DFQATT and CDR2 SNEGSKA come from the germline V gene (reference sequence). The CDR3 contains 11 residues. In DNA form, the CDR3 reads TGCAGTGCTCCCCGGACTAGCTTTCTGTACTTC. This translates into CSAPRTSFLYF.

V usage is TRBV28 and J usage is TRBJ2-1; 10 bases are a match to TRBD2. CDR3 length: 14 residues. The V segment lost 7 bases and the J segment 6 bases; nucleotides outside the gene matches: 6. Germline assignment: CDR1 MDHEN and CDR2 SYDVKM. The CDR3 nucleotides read TGTGCCAGCACAGCGGGAGGGCCTGTCAATGAGCAGTTCTTC. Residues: CASTAGGPVNEQFF.

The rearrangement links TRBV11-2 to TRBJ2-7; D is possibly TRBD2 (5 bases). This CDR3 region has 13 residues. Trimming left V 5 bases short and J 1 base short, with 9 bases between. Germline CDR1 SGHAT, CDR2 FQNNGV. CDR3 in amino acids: CASSNGISYEQYF. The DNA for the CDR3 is TGTGCCAGCAGCAACGGGATTTCCTACGAGCAGTACTTC.

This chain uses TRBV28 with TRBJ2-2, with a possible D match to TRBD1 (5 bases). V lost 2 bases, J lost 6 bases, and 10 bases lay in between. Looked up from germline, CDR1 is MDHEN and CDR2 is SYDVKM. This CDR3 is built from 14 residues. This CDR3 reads CASSLVLGPGELFF. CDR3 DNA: TGTGCCAGCAGTTTAGTCCTGGGGCCCGGGGAGCTGTTTTTT.

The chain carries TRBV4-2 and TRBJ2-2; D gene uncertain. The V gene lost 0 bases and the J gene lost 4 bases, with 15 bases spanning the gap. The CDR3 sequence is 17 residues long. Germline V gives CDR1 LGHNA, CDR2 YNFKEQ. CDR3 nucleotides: TGTGCCAGCAGCCAAGATCGTGGAGACGGGCCCACCGGGGAGCTGTTTTTT. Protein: CASSQDRGDGPTGELFF.

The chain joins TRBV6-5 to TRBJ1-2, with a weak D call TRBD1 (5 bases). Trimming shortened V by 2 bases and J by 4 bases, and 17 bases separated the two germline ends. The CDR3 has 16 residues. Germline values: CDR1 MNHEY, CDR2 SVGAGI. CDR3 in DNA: TGTGCCAGCAGTTACGTCCAGGGAGGTTCGGGCTATGGCTACACCTTC. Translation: CASSYVQGGSGYGYTF.

CDR3 protein: CASSSLAGVEEQYF. CDR3 DNA sequence: TGTGCCAGCAGTTCTCTAGCGGGGGTGGAAGAGCAGTACTTC. The rearrangement uses TRBV6-5 and TRBJ2-7; 10 nucleotides line up with TRBD2. CDR3 length: 14 residues. CDR1 is MNHEY, CDR2 SVGAGI, per germline. J gave up 7 bases and V 4 bases, and 7 bases lay outside the gene matches.

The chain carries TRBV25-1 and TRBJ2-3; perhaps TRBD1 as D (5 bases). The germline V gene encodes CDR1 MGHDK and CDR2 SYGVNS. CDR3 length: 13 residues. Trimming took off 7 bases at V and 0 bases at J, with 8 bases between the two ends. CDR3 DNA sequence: TGTGCCAGCACCAGGGTCAGCACAGATACGCAGTATTTT. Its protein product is CASTRVSTDTQYF.

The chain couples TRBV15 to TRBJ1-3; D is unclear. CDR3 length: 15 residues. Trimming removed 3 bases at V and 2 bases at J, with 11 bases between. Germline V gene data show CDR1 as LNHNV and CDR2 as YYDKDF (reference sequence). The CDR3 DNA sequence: TGTGCCACCAGCAGGTCATGGGGAGCTGGAAACACCATATATTTT. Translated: CATSRSWGAGNTIYF. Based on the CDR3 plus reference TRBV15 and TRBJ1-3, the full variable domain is DAMVIQNPRYQVTQFGKPVTLSCSQTLNHNVMYWYQQKSSQAPKLLFHYYDKDFNNEADTPDNFQSRRPNTSFCFLDIRSPGLGDTAMYLCATSRSWGAGNTIYFGEGSWLTVV.

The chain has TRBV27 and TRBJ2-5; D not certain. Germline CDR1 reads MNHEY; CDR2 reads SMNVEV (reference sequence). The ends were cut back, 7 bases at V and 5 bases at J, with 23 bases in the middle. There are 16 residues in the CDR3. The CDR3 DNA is TGTGCCAGCACCCCCCCCCATGGAAGGGCCCTGGAGACCCAGTACTTC. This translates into CASTPPHGRALETQYF.